Listed below are T cell receptor beta chains from one sample, sequenced in a study of vaccination and CD4 T cells after COVID-19. Their antigens are not known. MiXCR, applied by TCRdb to the PCR reads, yields one record per CDR3 protein. Among some 19,000 distinct CDR3 sequences listed, around 41% were seen once. Sequencing was performed on cultured CD4+ T cells from blood. Receptor source: a human donor with COVID-19. The CDR3 runs from the conserved cysteine through the conserved F or W. D genes are given only for firm matches. Clone size appears in some rows only: once, few, many, or a class for an expanded clone.

>TRBJ2-5|TRBD2|TRBV6-5|NA
TGTGCCAGCAGTTACCCCCGGGTAGCGGGACTCCAAGAGACCCAGTACTTC
CASSYPRVAGLQETQYF
>TRBJ2-7|NA|TRBV6-1|NA
TGTGCCAGCAGAGCGTTCGACAGCCACCCTCAGTACTTC
CASRAFDSHPQYF
>TRBJ1-5|NA|TRBV12-3/TRBV12-4|NA
TGTGCCAGCAGTTTCTCCAGAACGGATCAGCCCCAGCATTTT
CASSFSRTDQPQHF
>TRBJ2-1|NA|TRBV2|NA
TGTGCCAGCAGTCAAGGAGGCGGGGGCAATGGTGAGCAGTTCTTC
CASSQGGGGNGEQFF
>TRBJ1-1|NA|TRBV6-1|few
TGTGCCAGCAGTGAAGTTTACAGGAACACTGAAGCTTTCTTT
CASSEVYRNTEAFF
>TRBJ1-2|TRBD1|TRBV5-1|NA
TGCGCCAGCAGCTTGACAGGGGGCATCTATGGCTACACCTTC
CASSLTGGIYGYTF
>TRBJ1-5|NA|TRBV6-1|NA
TGTGCCAGCAGTCCCCCTGGGGGAAATCAGCCCCAGCATTTT
CASSPPGGNQPQHF
>TRBJ1-5|NA|TRBV20-1|NA
TGCAGTGCTAGAGCTCCGGATCAGCCCCAGCATTTT
CSARAPDQPQHF
>TRBJ2-3|TRBD2|TRBV27|NA
TGTGCCAGCAGTGCCATACTAGCGGGGGGAATTGTGGCGCAGTATTTT
CASSAILAGGIVAQYF
>TRBJ2-3|NA|TRBV5-3|NA
TGTGCCAGCAGTAAGCCCGGGGGCACAGATACGCAGTATTTT
CASSKPGGTDTQYF
>TRBJ2-1|NA|TRBV20-1|few
TGCAGTGCTCTTATCCGGGGGCCGAAATTTAACAATGAGCAGTTCTTC
CSALIRGPKFNNEQFF
>TRBJ1-2|TRBD1|TRBV6-5|NA
TGTGCCAGCAGTTACGCGACAGGGGTCCGTGGCTACACCTTC
CASSYATGVRGYTF
>TRBJ2-2|TRBD2|TRBV30|NA
TGTGCCTGGAGTCCCCCCGGGGGGTGGACCGGGGAGCTGTTTTTT
CAWSPPGGWTGELFF
>TRBJ1-2|NA|TRBV12-5|NA
TGTGCTAGTGGTCCAACTCCCGGGAACTATGGCTACACCTTC
CASGPTPGNYGYTF
>TRBJ2-5|TRBD1|TRBV15|few
TGTGCCACCAGCATGCCGGGACAGGGGCCCCAAGAGACCCAGTACTTC
CATSMPGQGPQETQYF
>TRBJ1-6|TRBD1|TRBV11-2|NA
TGTGCCAGCAGCTTAGGTGGGGACAGGGTCTCACCCCTCCACTTT
CASSLGGDRVSPLHF
>TRBJ1-5|NA|TRBV20-1|few
TGCAGTGCCACACGGGCTGGGAATCAGCCCCAGCATTTT
CSATRAGNQPQHF
>TRBJ1-6|NA|TRBV11-2|few
TGTGCCAGCAGCTTTAGGAGAGCTGCGAATTCACCCCTCCACTTT
CASSFRRAANSPLHF
>TRBJ1-5|NA|TRBV20-1|NA
TGCAGTGCTAGTGTCACGGGCGTTAGCAATCAGCCCCAGCATTTT
CSASVTGVSNQPQHF
>TRBJ1-5|NA|TRBV27|few
TGTGCCAGCTGCCCGAACGCTAGCAATCAGCCCCAGCATTTT
CASCPNASNQPQHF
>TRBJ1-4|NA|TRBV7-8|NA
TGTGCCAGCAGCTTATCCTCCGGGGTCGGTTCCGTCGTTAAACTGTTTTTT
CASSLSSGVGSVVKLFF
>TRBJ2-3|TRBD2|TRBV7-8|few
TGTGCCAGCAGCCATCCTAGCGGGGGGGCCCAGGGTACGCAGTATTTT
CASSHPSGGAQGTQYF
>TRBJ2-3|NA|TRBV7-2|NA
TGTGCCAGCAGCTTTGCGGACCGGGCAGATACGCAGTATTTT
CASSFADRADTQYF
>TRBJ1-5|NA|TRBV6-2/TRBV6-3|few
TGTGCCAGCACCCCGGGGACGGACCGTCCGCCCCAGCATTTT
CASTPGTDRPPQHF
>TRBJ2-1|NA|TRBV11-2|NA
TGTGCCAGCATCCCCGAGAGGACCGCCTACAATGAGCAGTTCTTC
CASIPERTAYNEQFF
>TRBJ1-5|NA|TRBV19|NA
TGTGCCAGTAGTATATCAACACAGGGCAATCAGCCCCAGCATTTT
CASSISTQGNQPQHF
>TRBJ2-2|NA|TRBV18|NA
TGTGCCAGCTCACCGGCGGGTGGAACGAACACCGGGGAGCTGTTTTTT
CASSPAGGTNTGELFF
>TRBJ1-2|TRBD1|TRBV2|once
TGTGCCAACCTCGTACCCGGGACAGTAACTAGTGGCTACACCTTC
CANLVPGTVTSGYTF
>TRBJ2-7|NA|TRBV7-2|NA
TGTGCCAGCAACTCCGGCAGCTACGAGCAGTACTTC
CASNSGSYEQYF
>TRBJ2-3|TRBD2|TRBV7-9|few
TGTGCCAGCAGCCGCACTAGCGTTGATACGCAGTATTTT
CASSRTSVDTQYF
>TRBJ2-5|TRBD2|TRBV4-3|NA
TGCGCCAGCAGCCAAGTAAGCGGGATGGGAGAGACCCAGTACTTC
CASSQVSGMGETQYF
>TRBJ2-2|NA|TRBV6-4|few
TGTGCCAGCACCCCCAGCGCGAACACCGGGGAGCTGTTTTTT
CASTPSANTGELFF
>TRBJ2-2|NA|TRBV7-2|NA
TGTGCCAGCAGCTTAGTACATCGGAACGGGGAGCTGTTTTTT
CASSLVHRNGELFF
>TRBJ2-5|NA|TRBV27|NA
TGTGCCAGCAGTCCCACGACTAGAAGAGAGACCCAGTACTTC
CASSPTTRRETQYF
>TRBJ1-2|NA|TRBV24-1|NA
TGTGCCACCAGTGAATCACAGTACTATGGCTACACCTTC
CATSESQYYGYTF
>TRBJ2-3|NA|TRBV25-1|few
TGTGCCAGCAGTGAAGGGTCGGGCAGGGCGAGGGATACGCAGTATTTT
CASSEGSGRARDTQYF
>TRBJ2-3|NA|TRBV29-1|NA
TGCAGCGTCGCTACGAGGGCAGGGCCAGATACGCAGTATTTT
CSVATRAGPDTQYF
>TRBJ2-7|TRBD1|TRBV6-1|few
TGTGCCAGCAGGACGACCGGGACAGGCCGACGACACGAGCAGTACTTC
CASRTTGTGRRHEQYF
>TRBJ1-2|NA|TRBV12-3/TRBV12-4|few
TGTGCCAGCAGTTTATTTTCTGCGGTAGGCTACACCTTC
CASSLFSAVGYTF
>TRBJ1-5|NA|TRBV28|NA
TGTGCCAGCACTCTCGCAGGAGTAAGCAATCAGCCCCAGCATTTT
CASTLAGVSNQPQHF
>TRBJ2-5|TRBD2|TRBV5-4|few
TGTGCCAGCAGCTTTTTGACGGGGGGGAACCAAGAGACCCAGTACTTC
CASSFLTGGNQETQYF
>TRBJ2-5|NA|TRBV5-1|NA
TGCGCCAGCAGCCCTAGACTTTCCGAAGAGACCCAGTACTTC
CASSPRLSEETQYF
>TRBJ2-2|NA|TRBV9|NA
TGTGCCAGCAGCGTAGGGGGAGCGGATACCGGGGAGCTGTTTTTT
CASSVGGADTGELFF
>TRBJ1-6|NA|TRBV5-1|NA
TGCGCCAGCAGCTTGGGGCAGGGTCGGGAGAATTCACCCCTCCACTTT
CASSLGQGRENSPLHF
>TRBJ2-7|NA|TRBV27|few
TGTGCCAGCAGTTGGGGTCCGCTGCAGTACTTC
CASSWGPLQYF
>TRBJ1-2|NA|TRBV10-3|NA
TGTGCCATCAGTGATTCTCGAGGAAACTATGGCTACACCTTC
CAISDSRGNYGYTF